Each of the 11 T cell receptor beta chains below was sequenced from the same sample in a study of shared clonotypes between healthy human individuals. Using immunoSEQ multiplex PCR, the repertoire was profiled, and TCRdb retains in-frame clones only, with some absent. The sample gives around 2.5 million clones, roughly 93% of which show up once; about 0.34% is in the top ten. Material for sequencing was naive CD4+ T cells from PBMCs. The subset: CD45RA+ positively selected. These receptor sequences come from a man younger than 30 in good health. Some clones in this sample may be carry-over from other donors' samples.

V is TRBV6-1 and J is TRBJ1-4; 8 bases are a match to TRBD1. Losses at the gene ends were 4 bases for V and 4 bases for J; bases not matched to a gene: 5. The V gene's germline CDR1 is MNHNS and CDR2 SASEGT. The CDR3 runs to 15 residues. The CDR3 DNA sequence: TGTGCCAGCAGTGGGGGACAGGTTCTTAATGAAAAACTGTTTTTT. This translates into CASSGGQVLNEKLFF.

In the case of this clone: This sample also contains other DNA sequences that code for the same CDR3. The V call is TRBV5-1, the J call TRBJ2-2; weak D call: TRBD1 (6 bases). Germline assignment: CDR1 SGHRS and CDR2 YFSETQ. This CDR3 has 16 residues. Trimming removed 0 bases at V and 4 bases at J, with 13 bases between. The CDR3 reads CASSLEGRGGTGELFF. In nucleotides, the CDR3 is TGCGCCAGCAGCTTGGAAGGCAGGGGTGGCACCGGGGAGCTGTTTTTT.

The chain couples TRBV18 to TRBJ2-1, with no clear D. Germline V gene lookup returns CDR1 KGHSH and CDR2 LQKENI. The CDR3 totals 17 residues. V lost 2 bases to trimming and J lost 5 bases, with 19 bases between them. Here the CDR3 DNA reads TGTGCCAGCTCACCAGGGTCCGGCTTAGTGCCTAACAATGAGCAGTTCTTC. It yields the protein CASSPGSGLVPNNEQFF.

The chain is built from TRBV29-1 and TRBJ1-2; 7 nucleotides agree with TRBD1. This CDR3 contains 14 residues. Germline V gene sequence: CDR1 SQVTM, CDR2 ANQGSEA. The J segment lost 4 bases and the V segment lost 0 bases, leaving 5 bases of the junction unmatched. Here the CDR3 reads CSVEEQGKSYGYTF. The CDR3 region has the DNA TGCAGCGTTGAAGAACAGGGGAAAAGCTATGGCTACACCTTC.

The chain couples TRBV9 to TRBJ2-1, with D uncertain. Germline values: CDR1 SGDLS, CDR2 YYNGEE. Trimming removed 0 bases at V and 6 bases at J, with 10 bases between. The CDR3 sequence is 14 residues long. CDR3: CASSVESRFNEQFF. As DNA, the CDR3 is TGTGCCAGCAGCGTAGAGTCCAGATTCAATGAGCAGTTCTTC.

The V and J genes are TRBV11-3 and TRBJ2-5; D is perhaps TRBD2 (7 bases). The germline gives CDR1 SGHNT, CDR2 YENEEA. V was trimmed by 5 bases and J by 1 base, leaving 14 bases between them. The CDR3 runs to 15 residues. CDR3 in DNA: TGTGCCAGCAGCCGAGGGGGGGGCGGCCAAGAGACCCAGTACTTC. It is translated as CASSRGGGGQETQYF. Drawing the rest from reference TRBV11-3 and TRBJ2-5, the complete variable domain is EAGVVQSPRYKIIEKKQPVAFWCNPISGHNTLYWYLQNLGQGPELLIRYENEEAVDDSQLPKDRFSAERLKGVDSTLKIQPAELGDSAVYLCASSRGGGGQETQYFGPGTRLLVL.

The chain combines TRBV28 with TRBJ2-4; 11 nucleotides agree with TRBD2. The junction had 6 bases not matched to a gene; V was cut back by 4 bases and J by 10 bases. CDR3 size: 14 residues. Germline assignment: CDR1 MDHEN and CDR2 SYDVKM. This chain's CDR3 is CASSYGTSGGIQYF. The CDR3 DNA reads TGTGCCAGCAGTTACGGGACTAGCGGCGGTATTCAGTACTTC.

A remark on this clone: The sample contains more than one DNA sequence encoding this CDR3. The chain couples TRBV2 to TRBJ1-2; no definite D call. CDR3 length equals 13 residues. V lost 3 bases and J 1 base, leaving 6 bases between the germline ends. CDR1 SNHLY and CDR2 FYNNEI come from the germline V gene. The DNA for the CDR3 is TGTGCCAGCAGTGAGAGCCGTAACTATGGCTACACCTTC. Protein: CASSESRNYGYTF. Complete variable domain (other parts from reference TRBV2 and TRBJ1-2): EPEVTQTPSHQVTQMGQEVILRCVPISNHLYFYWYRQILGQKVEFLVSFYNNEISEKSEIFDDQFSVERPDGSNFTLKIRSTKLEDSAMYFCASSESRNYGYTFGSGTRLTVV.

The V and J genes are TRBV11-3 and TRBJ2-1; tentative D call: TRBD2 (5 bases). Germline loops: CDR1 SGHNT, CDR2 YENEEA. The CDR3 totals 11 residues. V lost 5 bases and J lost 10, with 9 bases in between. The CDR3 bases are TGTGCCAGCAGCAGAGGAGGAGAGCAGTTCTTC. Protein: CASSRGGEQFF.

This clone has only one observation. The J gene is TRBJ2-7, the V gene TRBV18; no firm D call. The V end was cut by 3 bases, the J end by 0 bases, with 12 bases between. Germline V gene sequence: CDR1 KGHSH, CDR2 LQKENI. The CDR3 is 15 residues long. CDR3 protein: CASSPGPAPSYEQYF. The CDR3 DNA sequence: TGTGCCAGCTCACCCGGCCCGGCGCCCTCCTACGAGCAGTACTTC.

This clone was seen once. This chain links TRBV19 with TRBJ2-4; TRBD2 aligns across 7 bases. CDR3 length equals 15 residues. Germline assignment: CDR1 LNHDA and CDR2 SQIVND (reference sequence). The V and J ends lost 7 bases and 1 base, in that order; junction bases with no gene match: 7. The CDR3 sequence: CASTPLGGAKNIQYF. In nucleotides, the CDR3 is TGTGCCAGTACCCCCCTGGGAGGGGCCAAAAACATTCAGTACTTC.